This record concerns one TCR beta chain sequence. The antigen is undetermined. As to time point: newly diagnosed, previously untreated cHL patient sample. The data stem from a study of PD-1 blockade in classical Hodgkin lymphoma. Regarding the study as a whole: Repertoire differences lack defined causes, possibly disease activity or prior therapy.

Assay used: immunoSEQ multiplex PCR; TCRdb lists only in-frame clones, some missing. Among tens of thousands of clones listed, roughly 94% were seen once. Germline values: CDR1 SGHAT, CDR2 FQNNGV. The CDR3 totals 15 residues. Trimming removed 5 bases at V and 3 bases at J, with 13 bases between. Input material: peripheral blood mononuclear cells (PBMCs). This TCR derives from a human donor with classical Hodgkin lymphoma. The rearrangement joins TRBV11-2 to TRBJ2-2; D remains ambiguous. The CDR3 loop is CASSAQVMDTGELFF. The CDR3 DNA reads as TGTGCCAGCAGCGCCCAGGTCATGGACACCGGGGAGCTGTTTTTT. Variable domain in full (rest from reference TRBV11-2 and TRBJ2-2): EAGVAQSPRYKIIEKRQSVAFWCNPISGHATLYWYQQILGQGPKLLIQFQNNGVVDDSQLPKDRFSAERLKGVDSTLKIQPAKLEDSAVYLCASSAQVMDTGELFFGEGSRLTVL.